This T cell receptor beta chain was recorded in a study of T cell responses to AZD1222 COVID-19 vaccine. Sequencing used immunoSEQ multiplex PCR; TCRdb keeps in-frame clones, though not all of them. Seen here are 120,000 to 150,000 clones, 90% to 95% observed once, and the top ten hold approximately 2.1%. After removal of 4 bases from V and 6 bases from J, the junction contained 3 bases not matched to a gene. The germline CDR1 and CDR2 sequences are SGHRS and YFSETQ. The CDR3 spans 12 residues. A word on this clone: Antigen: not known.

Study-level results: It should be noted that donors were predominantly white British and more often female, and clonal diversity was possibly underestimated. Of the AZD1222 recipients, only five to seven were seropositive at baseline. Nearly half of spike-specific TCRs reportedly target variant regions that are unmutated in the B.1.351 and B.1.1.7 variants.

The J gene is TRBJ1-2, the V gene TRBV5-1; 7 bases fit TRBD1. The TCR was taken from an adult in good health. The sequenced sample was peripheral blood, obtained on day 0 of AZD1222 vaccination. CDR3 in amino acids: CASSRQGDGYTF. The CDR3, as DNA: TGCGCCAGCAGCCGTCAGGGGGATGGCTACACCTTC. Filled out from reference TRBV5-1 and TRBJ1-2, the complete variable domain reads KAGVTQTPRYLIKTRGQQVTLSCSPISGHRSVSWYQQTPGQGLQFLFEYFSETQRNKGNFPGRFSGRQFSNSRSEMNVSTLELGDSALYLCASSRQGDGYTFGSGTRLTVV.